The TCR beta chain under discussion was sequenced for a study of cytomegalovirus exposure and HLA in healthy donors. Study-level points and caveats: Later work found most CMV-associated TCR beta chains apparently HLA-restricted.

Turning to this clone: The antigen remains unidentified.

Per the germline V gene, CDR1 is SGHRS and CDR2 is YFSETQ. V shed 2 bases, J shed 4 bases, and the junction held 3 bases outside the gene matches. This CDR3 has 15 residues. The PCR was carried out with 60 Vbeta primers and 13 Jbeta primers. Assay used: immunoSEQ multiplex PCR; TCRdb lists only in-frame clones, some missing. The table shows 150,000 to 180,000 clones, with approximately 74% occurring only once. The material sequenced was PBMCs. The chain couples TRBV5-1 to TRBJ2-2, with 9 nucleotides matching TRBD1. The source is a young man in good health and CMV-seronegative. CDR3 DNA sequence: TGCGCCAGCAGCTTCCTACAGGGGGCCACCGGGGAGCTGTTTTTT. Its translation is CASSFLQGATGELFF.